This entry lists 26 T cell receptor beta chains sequenced from one sample in a study of CD8 T cells in Susac syndrome. The RNA input was about 0.5 to 1 ug, and it was reverse transcribed with random hexamers. TCRdb processed the immunoSEQ multiplex PCR reads anew with MiXCR; each CDR3 protein has one entry. The sample has about 210,000 distinct CDR3 sequences, approximately 95% seen once; the top ten hold 0.09% to 0.12%. Sample: CD4+ T cells from PBMCs. Source of these receptors: a human donor in good health.

V gene TRBV30 combines with J gene TRBJ1-5; TRBD1 might be the D (5 bases). Germline loops: CDR1 GTSNPN, CDR2 SVGIG (reference sequence). The CDR3 is made up of 15 amino acids. Trimming pared 1 base from V and 0 bases from J, leaving 10 bases between. Here the CDR3 reads CAWSETVYSNQPQHF. The CDR3 DNA is TGTGCCTGGAGTGAGACAGTCTATAGCAATCAGCCCCAGCATTTT.

The chain employs TRBV6-2 or TRBV6-3 and TRBJ1-1; 7 bases map to TRBD1. CDR1 is MNHEY and CDR2 is SVGEGT in the germline V gene. CDR3 size: 15 residues. V lost 6 bases and J lost 0; bases outside the gene matches: 7. The CDR3 here is CASRPTTGMNTEAFF. CDR3 in DNA: TGTGCCAGCAGACCAACGACAGGGATGAACACTGAAGCTTTCTTT.

The chain joins TRBV12-3 or TRBV12-4 to TRBJ1-5, with D perhaps matching TRBD1 (6 bases). V dropped 1 base and J dropped 4 bases, with 14 bases sitting between them. The CDR3 length is 16 residues. In DNA, the CDR3 is TGTGCCAGCAGTTTAGATCGGGGGCCGCGAAATCAGCCCCAGCATTTT. It encodes CASSLDRGPRNQPQHF.

The chain carries TRBV12-3 or TRBV12-4 and TRBJ2-6; no reliable D call. This CDR3 comprises 15 residues. The V gene lost 3 bases and the J gene lost 0 bases, with 6 bases spanning the gap. CDR3 residues: CASSFYRSGANVLTF. The CDR3 region has the DNA TGTGCCAGCAGTTTCTACCGCTCTGGGGCCAACGTCCTGACTTTC.

This clonotype was observed once. The chain uses TRBV6-1 and TRBJ2-1; TRBD2 matches 8 bases. Trimming cost V 5 bases and J 0 bases; bases outside gene matches: 9. The CDR3 is made up of 17 amino acids. Germline CDR1 MNHNS, CDR2 SASEGT. The CDR3 region has the DNA TGTGCCAGCAGTACAAGCGGGGGCGCGAACTCCTACAATGAGCAGTTCTTC. Protein: CASSTSGGANSYNEQFF.

This clonotype occurred a few times. This chain links TRBV4-1 with TRBJ2-7, with TRBD1 matching 9 bases. There are 15 residues in the CDR3. J gave up 5 bases and V 5 bases, and 10 bases lay outside the gene matches. The germline gives CDR1 MGHRA, CDR2 YSYEKL. The CDR3 nucleotides read TGCGCCAGCAGCAGAACCGGGACAGGGATTAACGAGCAGTACTTC. Amino acids: CASSRTGTGINEQYF.

This chain connects TRBV7-9 to TRBJ2-2, with TRBD2 matching over 8 bases. The V gene end was trimmed by 5 bases and the J gene end by 2 bases; junction bases not matched to a gene: 4. The CDR3 extends over 15 amino acids. CDR1 is SEHNR, CDR2 FQNEAQ, per germline (reference sequence). CDR3 region: CASSPGLVNTGELFF. CDR3 DNA sequence: TGTGCCAGCAGCCCGGGACTAGTTAACACCGGGGAGCTGTTTTTT.

This clonotype was seen just once. The chain joins TRBV12-3 or TRBV12-4 to TRBJ1-3; no clear D gene. V was clipped by 5 bases and J by 4 bases, with 15 bases between them. This CDR3 has 15 amino acids. The DNA for the CDR3 is TGTGCCAGCAGTCCGCCCGGGGTGCTAGGAAACACCATATATTTT. It codes for CASSPPGVLGNTIYF.

This clonotype turned up a few times. This sequence joins TRBV4-1 and TRBJ2-6; D remains unclear. V lost 4 bases to trimming and J lost 1 base, with 11 bases between them. Germline values: CDR1 MGHRA, CDR2 YSYEKL. CDR3 size: 16 residues. In DNA form, the CDR3 reads TGCGCCAGCAGCCTGGGGAAGGATTCTGGGGCCAACGTCCTGACTTTC. Its protein product is CASSLGKDSGANVLTF.

The chain employs TRBV25-1 and TRBJ2-2, with TRBD2 matching over 7 bases. The ends lost 4 bases at V and 0 bases at J; junction bases unmatched: 5. Germline V lookup: CDR1 MGHDK, CDR2 SYGVNS. The CDR3 is 16 residues long. CDR3 amino acids: CASSAPGRANTGELFF. Written as DNA, the CDR3 is TGTGCCAGCAGTGCGCCTGGGAGGGCGAACACCGGGGAGCTGTTTTTT.

This chain links TRBV12-3 or TRBV12-4 with TRBJ1-4; D is unresolved. Trimming cost V 5 bases and J 8 bases, with 6 bases left between them. This CDR3 has 11 amino acids. Here the CDR3 DNA reads TGTGCCAGCAGTACAGCGGAAAAACTGTTTTTT. Translated, it gives CASSTAEKLFF.

CDR3 sequence reads: CASSFGFTDTQYF. The DNA of the CDR3 is TGCGCCAGCAGCTTCGGCTTCACAGATACGCAGTATTTT. The chain employs TRBV5-1 and TRBJ2-3; the D is unclear. Trimming pared 2 bases from V and 2 bases from J, leaving 6 bases between. Germline assignment: CDR1 SGHRS and CDR2 YFSETQ. The CDR3 length is 13 residues.

The V gene is TRBV28, the J gene TRBJ2-7; 16 bases are shared with TRBD2. This CDR3 is 16 amino acids long. CDR1 is MDHEN, CDR2 SYDVKM, per germline. The V and J ends lost 1 base and 5 bases, in that order; junction bases with no gene match: 2. The CDR3: CASSLYGTSGGDEQYF. The CDR3 nucleotides are TGTGCCAGCAGTTTATACGGGACTAGCGGGGGGGACGAGCAGTACTTC.

This clonotype was seen once. The V gene is TRBV7-6, the J gene TRBJ1-5; D is possibly TRBD1 (5 bases). CDR1 SGHVS and CDR2 FNYEAQ come from the germline V gene. The CDR3 extends over 14 amino acids. V lost 5 bases and J lost 9, with 17 bases in between. This chain's CDR3 is CASSLGTDSGPQHF. The CDR3 DNA sequence: TGTGCCAGCAGCCTCGGGACGGATAGCGGGCCCCAGCATTTT.

The chain combines TRBV7-2 with TRBJ2-7; the D is unclear. CDR3 length: 14 residues. Germline lookup yields CDR1 SGHTA and CDR2 FQGNSA. The V gene lost 3 bases and the J gene lost 0 bases, with 9 bases spanning the gap. The CDR3 protein is CASSFSASSYEQYV. CDR3 sequence (DNA): TGTGCCAGCAGCTTTTCGGCAAGCTCCTACGAGCAGTACGTC.

The chain uses TRBV11-1 and TRBJ2-3; 7 nucleotides align to TRBD2. The CDR3 has 15 residues. V lost 2 bases and J lost 2; bases outside the gene matches: 4. Germline V CDR1 and CDR2: SGHAT, FQDESV (reference sequence). CDR3 residues: CASSLRDYPTDTQYF. For the CDR3, the DNA is TGTGCCAGCAGCTTACGGGACTACCCCACAGATACGCAGTATTTT.

The CDR3 sequence: CASSNQGSNTGELFF. In DNA form, the CDR3 reads TGTGCCAGCAGCAACCAGGGGTCTAACACCGGGGAGCTGTTTTTT. The genes are TRBV7-3 and TRBJ2-2, with D perhaps matching TRBD1 (6 bases). The germline CDR1 and CDR2 sequences are SGHTA and FQGTGA. The CDR3 is 15 residues long. V lost 5 bases, J lost 2 bases, and 12 bases lay in between.

The chain carries TRBV18 and TRBJ2-7; 8 positions match TRBD2. Germline V gene lookup returns CDR1 KGHSH and CDR2 LQKENI. The CDR3 sequence is 15 residues long. The V gene end was trimmed by 5 bases and the J gene end by 1 base; junction bases not matched to a gene: 7. The CDR3 nucleotides read TGTGCCAGCTCATTTAGCGGGACCAATTCCTACGAGCAGTACTTC. This translates into CASSFSGTNSYEQYF.

The chain is built from TRBV5-1 and TRBJ2-5; 8 bases are a match to TRBD1. CDR1 is SGHRS and CDR2 is YFSETQ in the germline V gene. This CDR3 contains 15 residues. The V segment lost 6 bases and the J segment 5 bases; nucleotides outside the gene matches: 12. The CDR3 sequence is CASISTGGSGETQYF. The CDR3 coding sequence is TGCGCCAGCATCTCTACAGGGGGGTCTGGGGAGACCCAGTACTTC.

The chain is built from TRBV9 and TRBJ1-1; D perhaps matches TRBD1 (6 bases). V was shortened by 4 bases and J by 3 bases, with 19 bases between the two germline ends. This CDR3 is 16 amino acids long. CDR1 is SGDLS, CDR2 YYNGEE, per germline. The CDR3 sequence: CASSFGTGMRDTEAFF. Here the CDR3 DNA reads TGTGCCAGCAGCTTCGGAACAGGGATGCGGGACACTGAAGCTTTCTTT.

The genes are TRBV7-2 and TRBJ2-7, with TRBD1 matching 9 bases. Germline loops: CDR1 SGHTA, CDR2 FQGNSA. The J segment lost 5 bases and the V segment lost 8 bases, leaving 4 bases of the junction unmatched. This CDR3 has 12 residues. The CDR3 reads CASGQGPHEQYF. The CDR3 bases are TGTGCCAGCGGACAGGGGCCGCACGAGCAGTACTTC.

The rearrangement links TRBV6-1 to TRBJ2-6, with 7 nucleotides matching TRBD1. The length of the CDR3 is 17 residues. CDR1 is MNHNS and CDR2 is SASEGT in the germline V gene. Trimming removed 5 bases from V and 0 bases from J; junction bases left unmatched: 7. The CDR3 DNA reads TGTGCCAGCAGTACCCGGACAGGAAGCTCTGGGGCCAACGTCCTGACTTTC. Translation: CASSTRTGSSGANVLTF.

To note about this clonotype: The DNA is omitted, as the CDR3 cannot be located on it reliably, and the CDR3 follows TCRdb's listing. The rearrangement links TRBV21-1 to TRBJ2-2; TRBD2, the table's D call, was not compared with the DNA. TRBV21-1 represents a pseudogene. Counting both end residues, the CDR3 totals 18 amino acids. Here the CDR3 reads CASSKKASGVRTPGSCFF.

The chain couples TRBV20-1 to TRBJ1-6; 9 bases match TRBD1. Per the germline V gene, CDR1 is DFQATT and CDR2 is SNEGSKA (reference sequence). This CDR3 is built from 19 residues. V lost 6 bases and J lost 1; bases outside the gene matches: 16. The CDR3 DNA sequence: TGCAGTGCCGGAACGCCGGGACAGGGATTTTGGTCCTATAATTCACCCCTCCACTTT. This gives the protein CSAGTPGQGFWSYNSPLHF.

CDR3 residues: CASSLGTLVGNEQFF. The CDR3 nucleotides read TGTGCCAGCAGCTTAGGTACGCTAGTTGGCAATGAGCAGTTCTTC. V is TRBV7-9 and J is TRBJ2-1; D is unresolved. The length of the CDR3 is 15 residues. Between the trimmed V and J ends, which lost 1 base and 6 bases, there was a span of 13 bases. The germline gives CDR1 SEHNR, CDR2 FQNEAQ (reference sequence).

This sequence joins TRBV30 and TRBJ2-3; D not resolved. CDR1 is GTSNPN and CDR2 is SVGIG in the germline V gene (reference sequence). The CDR3 sequence is 12 residues long. The V gene lost 4 bases and the J gene lost 3 bases, with 8 bases spanning the gap. CDR3 in amino acids: CAWKDPTDTQYF. CDR3 DNA sequence: TGTGCCTGGAAGGATCCGACAGATACGCAGTATTTT.